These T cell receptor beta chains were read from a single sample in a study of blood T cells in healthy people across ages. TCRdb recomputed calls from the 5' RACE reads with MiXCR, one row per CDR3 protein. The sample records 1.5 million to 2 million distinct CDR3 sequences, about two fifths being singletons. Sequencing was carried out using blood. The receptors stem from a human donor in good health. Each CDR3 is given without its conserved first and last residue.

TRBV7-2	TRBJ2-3	ASSRNRDTQY
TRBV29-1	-	SVEVYSSASVPYEQY
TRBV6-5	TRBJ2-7	ASSLGLAGGPTPYEQY
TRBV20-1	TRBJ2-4	SAPGQVKNIQY
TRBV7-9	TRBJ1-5	ASSGRDGTQH
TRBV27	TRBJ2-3	ASSLFGLASTDTQY
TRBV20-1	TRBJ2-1	SAGDTVTASPEQF
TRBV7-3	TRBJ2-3	ASSQGSSGGHTDTQY
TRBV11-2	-	ASSRTSWEGYEQY
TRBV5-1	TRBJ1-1	ASSLHGQDTNTEAF
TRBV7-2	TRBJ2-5	ASSFRLLAGAQTQY
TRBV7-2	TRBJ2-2	AIRGMFNTGELF
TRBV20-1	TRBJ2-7	SARDPRQGNYEQY
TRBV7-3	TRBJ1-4	ANSPGTGARNEKLF
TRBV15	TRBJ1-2	ATSRGQWDGYGYT
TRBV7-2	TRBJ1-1	ASSGGTSNTEAF
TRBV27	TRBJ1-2	ASSSRQGRYGYT
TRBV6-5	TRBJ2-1	ANSPLGLAINEQF
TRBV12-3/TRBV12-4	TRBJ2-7	ASSPPGSVGYEQY
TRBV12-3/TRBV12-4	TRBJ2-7	ASSSTGFSQY
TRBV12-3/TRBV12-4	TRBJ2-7	ASSSQGARQY
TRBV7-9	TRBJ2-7	ASSGRRYPYEQY
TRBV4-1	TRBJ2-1	ASSRTGITYDEQF
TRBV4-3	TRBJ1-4	ASSQGGEGENEKLF
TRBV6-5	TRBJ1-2	ASGRKDGYT
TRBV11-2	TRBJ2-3	ASSAQGRPDTQY
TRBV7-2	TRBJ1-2	ASSLERQTYGYT
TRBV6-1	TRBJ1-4	ASSAHLKGHLEGEKLF
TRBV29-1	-	SARTGTGNEQY
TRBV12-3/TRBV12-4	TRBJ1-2	ACTLTEASGYT
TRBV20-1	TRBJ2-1	SAWGYRGTSYNEQF
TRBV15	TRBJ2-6	ATSTGGNGANVLT
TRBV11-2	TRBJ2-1	ASSLVWASNEQF
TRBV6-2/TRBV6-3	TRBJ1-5	ASTVGQQPQH
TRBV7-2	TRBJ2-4	ASSIRGLPGAVAKNIQY
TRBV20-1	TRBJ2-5	SARVPGSGLRETQY
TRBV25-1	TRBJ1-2	ATLPTGTVDGYT
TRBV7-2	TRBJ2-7	ASSLWSDRTTYNEQY
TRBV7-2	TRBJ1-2	ASSLRSGWSYGYT
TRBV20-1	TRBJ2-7	SAFRQDSYEQY
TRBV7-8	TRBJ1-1	ASSTWDRGNTEAF
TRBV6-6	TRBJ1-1	ASSYTAASGTEAF
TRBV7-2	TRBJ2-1	ASTESGETQF
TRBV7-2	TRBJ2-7	ASTMRGTYEQY
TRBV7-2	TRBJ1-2	ASSPAGRAYGYT
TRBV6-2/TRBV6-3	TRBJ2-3	ASRRGLAGRWRTDTQY
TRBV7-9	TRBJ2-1	ASSVSWSPRNEQF
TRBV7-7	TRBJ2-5	ASSLEGVGSTRTQY
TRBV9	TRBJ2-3	ASSVEQGADTQY
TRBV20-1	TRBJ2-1	SAREYLTASGDLYNEQF
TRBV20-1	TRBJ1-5	SAPPLGQGFNQPQH
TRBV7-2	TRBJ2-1	ASARRTSGGLTNEQF
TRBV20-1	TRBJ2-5	SARPGVIETQY